Given below is one T cell receptor (beta chain) in context. Germline loops: CDR1 MNHNY, CDR2 SVGAGI (reference sequence). The CDR3 loop spans 14 amino acids. V dropped 6 bases and J dropped 1 base, with 9 bases sitting between them. Clones were read by immunoSEQ multiplex PCR, and TCRdb kept only the in-frame ones, dropping some. The profile shows some 57,000 clones, 85% to 90% of them singletons. The sample belongs to a study of T cell changes during pregnancy in multiple sclerosis. This receptor was obtained from a female donor in good health, enrolled as a control in a pregnancy study. The rearrangement uses TRBV6-6 and TRBJ1-4, with D possibly being TRBD1 (5 bases). The sample in question was peripheral blood, obtained in the first trimester of pregnancy. The CDR3 sequence: CASSGHRTNEKLFF. The DNA of the CDR3 is TGTGCCAGCAGCGGACACCGAACTAATGAAAAACTGTTTTTT.